This passage covers 20 T cell receptor beta chains from one sample sequenced in a study of T cells in Graves' hyperthyroidism and ophthalmopathy. Regions amplified from RNA transcripts were the TCR beta CDR3 regions. In the first-round RT-PCR of the TCR CDR3, the HTBI primer set was used. TCRdb re-derived calls from the multiplex PCR reads in MiXCR, one entry per CDR3 protein. The repertoire holds hundreds of thousands of distinct CDR3 sequences, with about 38% as singletons. Sequenced sample: blood. These TCRs come from a man younger than 35 with Graves' hyperthyroidism.

The gene calls are TRBV29-1 and TRBJ2-7; a possible D gene is TRBD1 (6 bases). Germline assignment: CDR1 SQVTM and CDR2 ANQGSEA. Trimming left V 6 bases short and J 7 bases short, with 10 bases between. The length of the CDR3 is 10 residues. In DNA form, the CDR3 reads TGCAGCGTGAAAACAGGGGAGCAGTACTTC. Protein: CSVKTGEQYF.

Details on this clonotype: This is likely a read error, given that the CDR3 carries no conserved phenylalanine or tryptophan at its end. The limits of the CDR3 on the DNA are not certain, so only TCRdb's listed CDR3 is given. The rearrangement joins TRBV10-2 to TRBJ2-7. The CDR3 totals 12 residues, both ends included. Per germline, CDR1 WSHSY and CDR2 SAAADI. CDR3 sequence: CASSDLRQGREI.

The V and J genes are TRBV7-8 and TRBJ2-7, with 10 nucleotides matching TRBD2. With V trimmed by 5 bases and J by 6 bases, 7 bases remained unmatched. Germline loops: CDR1 SGHVS, CDR2 FQNEAQ. The CDR3 is 14 residues long. The CDR3 protein is CASSRGLAAGEQYF. For the CDR3, the DNA is TGTGCCAGCAGCCGCGGACTAGCGGCGGGCGAGCAGTACTTC.

This chain uses TRBV20-1 with TRBJ1-2; maybe TRBD1 (5 bases). The germline V gene encodes CDR1 DFQATT and CDR2 SNEGSKA (reference sequence). There are 14 residues in the CDR3. Trimming left V 5 bases short and J 0 bases short, with 13 bases between. The CDR3 region is CSAGSQGPNYGYTF. The CDR3 region has the DNA TGCAGTGCTGGCTCCCAGGGCCCTAACTATGGCTACACCTTC.

A note on this clonotype: This may be a read error: a much more frequent sequence differs by one nucleotide. This chain joins TRBV14 and TRBJ1-2; D ambiguous. The CDR3 extends over 15 amino acids. The V gene's germline CDR1 is SGHDN and CDR2 FVKESK. CDR3 nucleotides: TGTGCCAGCAGCCCCATTCAAGGTTCTAACTGTGGCTACACCTTC. Encoded protein: CASSPIQGSNCGYTF.

This clonotype was seen only a few times. The CDR3 here is CASSIDLSGMNTEAFF. CDR3 nucleotide sequence: TGTGCCAGTAGTATAGATCTATCCGGCATGAACACTGAAGCTTTCTTT. The chain links TRBV19 to TRBJ1-1; D uncertain. This CDR3 has 16 residues. Trimming took off 0 bases at V and 0 bases at J, with 11 bases between the two ends. CDR1 LNHDA and CDR2 SQIVND come from the germline V gene (reference sequence).

This clonotype occurred once. The rearrangement links TRBV10-3 to TRBJ2-7, with D possibly being TRBD1 (6 bases). This CDR3 is 18 amino acids long. V lost 0 bases and J lost 0, with 18 bases in between. CDR1 is ENHRY and CDR2 is SYGVKD in the germline V gene. In DNA, the CDR3 is TGTGCCATCAGTGAGTCGGGGGTACAGGGACGGGGCTCCTACGAGCAGTACTTC. This translates into CAISESGVQGRGSYEQYF.

Ten or more counts support this clonotype. This chain uses TRBV10-2 with TRBJ1-1; D gene unclear. The CDR3 length is 14 residues. The germline V and J ends were trimmed by 2 bases and 6 bases, with 13 bases remaining between them. From germline, CDR1 is WSHSY and CDR2 SAAADI. DNA of the CDR3: TGCGCCAGCAGTGAGCTGGGGTTAGGGCCTGAAGCTTTCTTT. Its translation is CASSELGLGPEAFF.

This clonotype was counted at least ten times. The chain combines TRBV2 with TRBJ1-3; unclear D gene. The CDR3 loop spans 14 amino acids. Looked up from germline, CDR1 is SNHLY and CDR2 is FYNNEI. V gave up 2 bases and J gave up 0 bases, with 5 bases separating them. Here the CDR3 reads CASSEWGSGNTIYF. The CDR3 nucleotides read TGTGCCAGCAGTGAATGGGGCTCTGGAAACACCATATATTTT.

J is TRBJ2-2 and V is TRBV29-1; TRBD2 matches 10 bases. V lost 7 bases to trimming and J lost 0 bases; unmatched junction nucleotides: 5. Germline V gives CDR1 SQVTM, CDR2 ANQGSEA. The CDR3 spans 15 residues. Here the CDR3 reads CSARTSGSNTGELFF. The DNA for the CDR3 is TGCAGCGCTCGGACTAGCGGTTCGAACACCGGGGAGCTGTTTTTT.

This clonotype has a handful of counts. Germline is not matched at one junction end, which may reflect a read error. The CDR3 DNA sequence: TGTGCCAGCAGTCTCAACCCAGGGTCCCAAGAGACCCAGTACTTC. Protein sequence: CASSLNPGSQETQYF. V gene TRBV10-3 combines with J gene TRBJ2-5, with D perhaps matching TRBD1 (5 bases). The CDR3 length is 15 residues. The germline V gene has CDR1 ENHRY and CDR2 SYGVKD.

The chain joins TRBV2 to TRBJ1-1, with TRBD1 as a possible D gene (5 bases). Germline V gene data show CDR1 as SNHLY and CDR2 as FYNNEI. V was clipped by 5 bases and J by 5 bases, with 15 bases between them. This CDR3 is 14 amino acids long. CDR3 amino acids: CASSRGADMTEAFF. The CDR3 DNA sequence: TGTGCCAGCAGTAGAGGGGCTGATATGACTGAAGCTTTCTTT.

The J gene is TRBJ2-7, the V gene TRBV4-3; D perhaps matches TRBD2 (6 bases). CDR1 LGHNA and CDR2 YSLEER come from the germline V gene. V lost 4 bases and J lost 0, with 13 bases in between. The CDR3 has 15 residues. The CDR3, as DNA: TGCGCCAGCAGCCGCGAAGAGGGACTCTCCTACGAGCAGTACTTC. It codes for CASSREEGLSYEQYF.

V is TRBV10-3 and J is TRBJ1-5, with 8 bases lining up with TRBD1. This CDR3 is 16 amino acids long. After removal of 10 bases from V and 7 bases from J, the junction contained 18 bases not matched to a gene. Germline V gene data show CDR1 as ENHRY and CDR2 as SYGVKD. The CDR3 DNA follows: TGTGCCAGCAGCCGTCACGACAGGGGATCGGGGCAGCCCCAGCATTTT. It specifies CASSRHDRGSGQPQHF.

The V and J genes are TRBV10-3 and TRBJ2-3, with D hard to call. V was shortened by 0 bases and J by 2 bases, with 9 bases between the two germline ends. CDR1 and CDR2 (germline): ENHRY, SYGVKD. The CDR3 consists of 15 residues. The DNA for the CDR3 is TGTGCCATCAGTGAGTCCAGGCAGTACACAGATACGCAGTATTTT. Translated, it gives CAISESRQYTDTQYF.

This clonotype was observed a handful of times. J is TRBJ2-2 and V is TRBV2, with D hard to call. The V and J ends lost 6 bases and 4 bases respectively, with 18 bases between them. In germline, CDR1 is SNHLY, CDR2 FYNNEI. The CDR3 runs 16 residues. The CDR3 is CASRLETSPLTGELFF. DNA of the CDR3: TGTGCCAGCAGGCTCGAAACATCTCCTCTCACCGGGGAGCTGTTTTTT.

This clonotype occurred a few times. Mismatch with germline at one junction end may stem from a read error. The chain links TRBV10-3 to TRBJ2-7; D possibly corresponds to TRBD1 (6 bases). The CDR3 totals 15 residues. Germline V gene sequence: CDR1 ENHRY, CDR2 SYGVKD. This CDR3 reads CASSEVVGHQWEQYF. The CDR3 DNA is TGTGCCAGCAGTGAGGTCGTGGGACACCAGTGGGAGCAGTACTTC.

Many counts were recorded for this clonotype. The junction departs from the called germline gene at one end, perhaps through a read error. This chain links TRBV7-2 with TRBJ2-7; possible D gene TRBD2, 6 bases. In germline, CDR1 is SGHTA, CDR2 FQGNSA. The CDR3 sequence is 15 residues long. This CDR3 is CASSSPGLTSYGQYF. CDR3 bases: TGTGCCAGCAGCTCTCCGGGACTCACCTCCTACGGGCAGTACTTC.

Ten or more counts support this clonotype. The chain recombines TRBV2 with TRBJ2-7; D may be TRBD2 (5 bases). V dropped 8 bases and J dropped 3 bases, with 23 bases sitting between them. Germline CDR1 is SNHLY and CDR2 is FYNNEI. There are 16 residues in the CDR3. CDR3 DNA sequence: TGTGCCAGCGCCGTGGCTCGAGGGAGTAGAGGCTACGAGCAGTACTTC. It codes for CASAVARGSRGYEQYF.

The V and J genes are TRBV6-5 and TRBJ2-5; 11 bases agree with TRBD2. This CDR3 is 15 amino acids long. Germline values: CDR1 MNHEY, CDR2 SVGAGI. Trimming at V came to 6 bases and at J to 3 bases, leaving 6 bases not matched to a gene. CDR3 residues: CASRLTGLAEETQYF. The CDR3 coding sequence is TGTGCCAGCAGACTTACGGGACTAGCGGAAGAGACCCAGTACTTC.